The 21 T cell receptor beta chains given below trace back to one sample, sequenced in a study of T cells in Graves' hyperthyroidism and ophthalmopathy (dated by TCRdb to the late 2010s). The library was built by means of multiplex PCR. TCRdb names Illumina HiSeq 2000 as the instrument used. The TCR beta CDR3 regions were amplified from the RNA transcripts. The first round of RT-PCR for the TCR CDR3 was performed with the HTBI primer set and the Qiagen OneStep RT-PCR kit. The public reads were run again by TCRdb, first through fastp at Q25 and then through MiXCR, and only productive beta chains were kept. Rows matching on CDR3 protein sequence are summarized as one entry with the most common DNA and genes. Present in this sample are about 840,000 distinct CDR3 sequences, more than 30% of which were seen just once. The top ten constitute approximately 10% of the sample. Specimen: blood. These receptors came from a man aged 18 to 29 with Graves' hyperthyroidism.

The chain couples TRBV7-9 to TRBJ1-5; possibly TRBD1 for D (6 bases). Germline assignment: CDR1 SEHNR and CDR2 FQNEAQ (reference sequence). The CDR3 is 16 amino acids. Trimming removed 1 base from V and 3 bases from J, with 13 bases in between. In nucleotides, the CDR3 is TGTGCCAGCAGCTTAGAAGGGACATTGGTCAATCAGCCCCAGCATTTT. It specifies CASSLEGTLVNQPQHF.

This clonotype was seen a few times. DNA of the CDR3: TGCGCCAGCAGCCTCGGGACATCAACTAATGAAAAACTGTTTTTT. Its protein is CASSLGTSTNEKLFF. The chain joins TRBV5-1 to TRBJ1-4, with D perhaps TRBD1 (6 bases). V was clipped by 4 bases and J by 0 bases, with 10 bases between them. Germline assignment: CDR1 SGHRS and CDR2 YFSETQ. The CDR3 totals 15 residues.

In this sample, this clonotype turned up many times. J is TRBJ2-6 and V is TRBV7-3, with a possible D match to TRBD2 (5 bases). The CDR3 loop spans 17 amino acids. The germline V gene has CDR1 SGHTA and CDR2 FQGTGA. Trimming removed 5 bases at V and 2 bases at J, with 16 bases between. The CDR3 coding sequence is TGTGCCAGCAGCCCCCCGGGATCCGGGGCTGGGGCCAACGTCCTGACTTTC. Translated, it gives CASSPPGSGAGANVLTF.

Concerning this clonotype: This may be a read error: a much more frequent sequence differs by one nucleotide. The chain is built from TRBV29-1 and TRBJ2-2; D is undetermined. V lost 8 bases to trimming and J lost 7 bases, with 5 bases between them. This CDR3 contains 9 residues. The germline CDR1 and CDR2 sequences are SQVTM and ANQGSEA. CDR3 nucleotide sequence: TGCAGCTTTGGCGGGGAGCTGTTTTTT. It codes for CSFGGELFF.

V and J are TRBV10-3 and TRBJ2-3; tentatively, D is TRBD2 (5 bases). CDR3 length: 13 amino acids. Per the germline V gene, CDR1 is ENHRY and CDR2 is SYGVKD. V was shortened by 8 bases and J by 2 bases, with 11 bases between the two germline ends. The CDR3 DNA sequence: TGTGCCATCGGAGCTAGCTACACAGATACGCAGTATTTT. It is translated as CAIGASYTDTQYF.

This clonotype was seen at least ten times. J is TRBJ1-1 and V is TRBV7-9; a possible D gene is TRBD1 (6 bases). This CDR3 is built from 15 residues. Per germline, CDR1 SEHNR and CDR2 FQNEAQ (reference sequence). The germline V and J ends were trimmed by 1 base and 4 bases, with 13 bases remaining between them. CDR3 nucleotides: TGTGCCAGCAGCTTAGTCACAGGGTGGGGCACTGAAGCTTTCTTT. This encodes CASSLVTGWGTEAFF.

The genes are TRBV5-5 and TRBJ1-2, with D unresolved. This CDR3 is built from 12 residues. Germline V lookup: CDR1 SGHKS, CDR2 YYEKEE (reference sequence). V was clipped by 7 bases and J by 8 bases, with 15 bases between them. In nucleotides, the CDR3 is TGTGCCAGCGACCCCCAAGGGCCGGGCTACACCTTC. It yields the protein CASDPQGPGYTF.

The chain links TRBV5-6 to TRBJ2-7; a weak D match, TRBD2 (6 bases). The CDR3 is 15 amino acids. Trimming took off 3 bases at V and 2 bases at J, with 15 bases between the two ends. Germline loops: CDR1 SGHDT, CDR2 YYEEEE. Written as DNA, the CDR3 is TGTGCCAGCAGCTCGATCCGGGACTTAACCTACGAGCAGTACTTC. It specifies CASSSIRDLTYEQYF.

The chain uses TRBV6-2 or TRBV6-3 and TRBJ1-5; D unresolved. Germline V gives CDR1 MNHEY, CDR2 SVGEGT. The V and J ends lost 5 bases and 8 bases respectively, with 10 bases between them. This CDR3 spans 12 amino acids. DNA for the CDR3: TGTGCCAGCAGTATCCCGCCTGAGCCCCAGCATTTT. This sequence encodes CASSIPPEPQHF.

CDR3 bases: TGTGCCAGCAGCGTAGGGGGGGTAGCCGATAATTCACCCCTCCACTTT. As protein: CASSVGGVADNSPLHF. V usage is TRBV9 and J usage is TRBJ1-6, with a tentative D call TRBD1 (5 bases). The V end lost 0 bases, the J end lost 5 bases, and 12 bases lay between the germline ends. From germline, CDR1 is SGDLS and CDR2 YYNGEE. The CDR3 contains 16 residues.

This clonotype was found a few times. At one end the junction does not follow the germline gene, possibly because of a read error. The chain links TRBV5-1 to TRBJ2-5; weak D call: TRBD1 (5 bases). This CDR3 has 14 amino acids. Germline-derived CDR1 and CDR2 are SGHRS and YFSETQ. CDR3 DNA: TGTGCCAGCAGCCAAGGGGATAGGAAAGAGACCCAGTACTTC. Translation: CASSQGDRKETQYF.

In this sample, this clonotype turned up a few times. This chain connects TRBV14 to TRBJ2-5; a weak D match, TRBD2 (6 bases). The CDR3 runs to 14 residues. V was cut by 4 bases and J by 1 base, with 10 bases left in between. Germline values: CDR1 SGHDN, CDR2 FVKESK. Here the CDR3 reads CASSRGLIQETQYF. CDR3 nucleotide sequence: TGTGCCAGCAGCCGGGGACTGATCCAAGAGACCCAGTACTTC.

As to this clonotype: This may come from a read error, since a much larger clone is one base off. J is TRBJ2-7 and V is TRBV20-1; weak D call: TRBD2 (6 bases). Trimming cost V 5 bases and J 10 bases, with 15 bases left between them. CDR1 is DFQATT and CDR2 is SNEGSKA in the germline V gene (reference sequence). The CDR3 extends over 11 amino acids. CDR3 DNA sequence: TGCAGTGCTGGACCGCCGGGGGATCAGTACTTC. This translates into CSAGPPGDQYF.

This clonotype was counted at least ten times. The chain recombines TRBV7-9 with TRBJ2-7; 7 positions agree with TRBD1. V gave up 5 bases and J gave up 1 base; unmatched junction bases: 5. CDR3 length: 14 amino acids. Per germline, CDR1 SEHNR and CDR2 FQNEAQ (reference sequence). DNA of the CDR3: TGTGCCAGCAGCCCCACGGACAGGTCCTACGAGCAGTACTTC. This codes for CASSPTDRSYEQYF.

This rearrangement joins TRBV29-1 to TRBJ1-1; weak D call: TRBD1 (5 bases). The CDR3 loop spans 12 amino acids. With 1 base removed from V and 5 bases from J, the gap between germline ends came to 8 bases. Germline values: CDR1 SQVTM, CDR2 ANQGSEA. The CDR3 bases are TGCAGCGTTGAAGTCGGGGGAACTGAAGCTTTCTTT. This sequence encodes CSVEVGGTEAFF.

The chain links TRBV19 to TRBJ1-1; 7 bases are a match to TRBD1. The CDR3 covers 16 residues. Per germline, CDR1 LNHDA and CDR2 SQIVND (reference sequence). J was trimmed by 0 bases and V by 5 bases; bases with no gene match: 9. The CDR3 nucleotides are TGTGCCAGTAGTGCCTCGGGACAGATCATGAACACTGAAGCTTTCTTT. Translation: CASSASGQIMNTEAFF.

J is TRBJ1-4 and V is TRBV15, with a weak D call TRBD1 (5 bases). CDR1 LNHNV and CDR2 YYDKDF come from the germline V gene (reference sequence). CDR3 length: 13 residues. Trimming took 3 bases from V and 5 from J, leaving 7 bases between them. CDR3 region: CATSRTANEKLFF. CDR3 nucleotides: TGTGCCACCAGCAGGACAGCCAATGAAAAACTGTTTTTT.

Regarding this clonotype: The CDR3 carries no conserved terminal phenylalanine or tryptophan, so it likely arises from a read error. The DNA is omitted, as the CDR3 cannot be located on it reliably, and the CDR3 follows TCRdb's listing. The V call is TRBV25-1, the J call TRBJ2-7. The CDR3 spans 9 amino acids, including both terminal residues. Germline loops: CDR1 MGHDK, CDR2 SYGVNS. The CDR3 loop reads CASSEFFSR.

V is TRBV10-3 and J is TRBJ1-6; 9 bases line up with TRBD1. The V gene end was trimmed by 6 bases and the J gene end by 8 bases; junction bases not matched to a gene: 5. Germline V gene lookup returns CDR1 ENHRY and CDR2 SYGVKD. There are 14 residues in the CDR3. The CDR3 nucleotides are TGTGCCATCAGCCGGGACAGGGAATATTCACCCCTCCACTTT. Translating it yields CAISRDREYSPLHF.

The V and J genes are TRBV5-4 and TRBJ2-5; 7 bases align to TRBD1. Trimming took 4 bases from V and 1 from J; bases not matched to a gene: 4. This CDR3 is built from 14 residues. CDR1 and CDR2 (germline): SGHNT, YYREEE (reference sequence). The CDR3 loop reads CASSEGQFQETQYF. The CDR3 nucleotides are TGTGCCAGCAGCGAGGGACAGTTCCAAGAGACCCAGTACTTC.

This clonotype was found many times. The rearrangement links TRBV29-1 to TRBJ2-7; D perhaps matches TRBD1 (7 bases). Between the trimmed V and J ends, which lost 5 bases and 3 bases, there was a span of 11 bases. The CDR3 length is 12 residues. CDR1 SQVTM and CDR2 ANQGSEA come from the germline V gene. CDR3 nucleotide sequence: TGCAGCGTTATTCAGGGGGGCTACGAGCAGTACTTC. Amino acid sequence: CSVIQGGYEQYF.